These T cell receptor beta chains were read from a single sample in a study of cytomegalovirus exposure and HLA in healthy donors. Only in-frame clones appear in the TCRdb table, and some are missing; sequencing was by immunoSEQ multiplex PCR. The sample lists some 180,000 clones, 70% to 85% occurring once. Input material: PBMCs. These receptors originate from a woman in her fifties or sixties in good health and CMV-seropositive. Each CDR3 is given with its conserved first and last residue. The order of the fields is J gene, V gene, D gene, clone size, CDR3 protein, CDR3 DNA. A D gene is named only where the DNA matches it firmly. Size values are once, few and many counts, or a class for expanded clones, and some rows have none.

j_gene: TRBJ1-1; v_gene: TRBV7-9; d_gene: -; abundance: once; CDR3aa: CASSLDWGAEAFF; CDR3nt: TGTGCCAGCAGCTTAGATTGGGGGGCTGAAGCTTTCTTT
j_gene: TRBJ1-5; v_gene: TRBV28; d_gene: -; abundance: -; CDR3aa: CASSYVFAGGAQQPQHF; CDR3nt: TGTGCCAGCAGTTATGTCTTTGCGGGCGGGGCACAGCAGCCCCAGCATTTT
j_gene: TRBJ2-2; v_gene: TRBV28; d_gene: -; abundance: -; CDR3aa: CASLVGGLRPTGQLFF; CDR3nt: TGTGCCAGCCTCGTCGGGGGGCTTCGGCCAACCGGGCAGCTGTTTTTT
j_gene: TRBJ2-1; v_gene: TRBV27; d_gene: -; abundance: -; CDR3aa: CASSTSRKGSITTPFYNEQFF; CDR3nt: TGTGCCAGCAGTACCAGTCGAAAGGGGTCCATAACCACTCCTTTTTACAATGAGCAGTTCTTC
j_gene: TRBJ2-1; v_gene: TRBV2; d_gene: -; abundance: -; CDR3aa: CASSDTSSYNEQFF; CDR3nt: TGTGCCAGCAGCGATACTAGTTCCTACAATGAGCAGTTCTTC
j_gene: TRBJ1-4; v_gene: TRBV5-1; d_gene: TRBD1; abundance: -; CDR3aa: CASSFAGKDRVKKLFF; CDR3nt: TGCGCCAGCAGCTTTGCGGGTAAAGACAGGGTAAAAAAACTGTTTTTT
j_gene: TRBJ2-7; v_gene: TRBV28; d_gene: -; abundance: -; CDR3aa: CASSFRGSEQYF; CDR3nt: TGTGCCAGCAGTTTCAGGGGCTCCGAGCAGTACTTC
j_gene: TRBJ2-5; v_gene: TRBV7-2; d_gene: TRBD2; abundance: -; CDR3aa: CASSFTSGGWETQYF; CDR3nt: TGTGCCAGCAGCTTCACTAGCGGGGGTTGGGAGACCCAGTACTTC
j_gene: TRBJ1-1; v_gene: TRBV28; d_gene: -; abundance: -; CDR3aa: CASSLMDKKNTEAFF; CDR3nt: TGTGCCAGCAGTCTAATGGACAAAAAGAACACTGAAGCTTTCTTT
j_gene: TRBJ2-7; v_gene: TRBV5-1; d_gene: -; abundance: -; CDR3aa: CASSLGAGLNF; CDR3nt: TGCGCCAGCAGCTTGGGGGCAGGTTTGAACTTC
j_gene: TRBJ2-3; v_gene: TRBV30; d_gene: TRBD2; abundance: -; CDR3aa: CAYGTSGTDTQYF; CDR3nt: TGTGCCTATGGGACTAGCGGCACAGATACGCAGTATTTT
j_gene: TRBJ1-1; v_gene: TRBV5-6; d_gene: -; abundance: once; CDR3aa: CASNLWGRVGTEAFF; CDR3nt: TGTGCCAGCAACTTGTGGGGCCGGGTTGGGACTGAAGCTTTCTTT
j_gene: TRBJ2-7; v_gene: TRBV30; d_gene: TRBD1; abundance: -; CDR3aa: CAWTKSLGTGGYEQYF; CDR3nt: TGTGCCTGGACGAAAAGTCTGGGGACAGGCGGTTACGAGCAGTACTTC
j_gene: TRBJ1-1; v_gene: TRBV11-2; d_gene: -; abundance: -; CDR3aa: CASSPQLTQGTEAFF; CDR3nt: TGTGCCAGCAGCCCTCAATTAACCCAGGGAACTGAAGCTTTCTTT